The subject of this entry is one T cell receptor (beta chain). The clone's antigen remains unknown. Base-call qualities are not available, and no considerably larger clone is one nucleotide away. In the germline V gene, CDR1 corresponds to SGHVS and CDR2 to FNYEAQ. V and J are trimmed by 1 base and 8 bases, and the gene matches miss 11 bases of the junction. The CDR3, from cysteine to phenylalanine, totals 17 residues. The retained sequence is limited to the CDR3, 51 bases, with the frame set at the first base. This sample is part of a study of CD8+ T cells in alopecia areata (dated by TCRdb to 2017 to 2018). Some background on the complete study: The treated patients took part in an open-label pilot trial in which moderate-to-severe alopecia areata was treated with oral tofacitinib at 5 to 10 mg twice daily. For the treated patients, the SALT score, which quantifies what percentage of scalp surface area is affected, served as the measure of disease severity. The study used high-throughput TCRbeta sequencing to examine T cell clonal expansion in alopecia areata, in both the C3H/HeJ mouse model and human patients. Tofacitinib was given for 6 to 18 months, followed by 6 months of follow-up off drug to assess delayed response and recurrence. Scalp clonality was compared across normal scalp (n=4), patchy alopecia areata scalp (n=8), and alopecia totalis/universalis scalp (n=8). RNA was extracted with the PAXgene miRNA kit for fixed scalp, the miRNeasy kit for PBMCs, and the RNeasy kit for mouse skin. Tofacitinib-treated patients had biopsies at baseline and at 4 and 24 weeks of treatment, with a later scalp biopsy in several patients. TCRbeta CDR3 regions were amplified by immunoSEQ multiplex PCR using 35 Vbeta forward and 13 Jbeta reverse primers. On the human side, TCRbeta sequencing was run on scalp tissue and on sorted CD4+ and CD8+ peripheral blood T cells from healthy controls and from alopecia areata patients with either patchy or totalis/universalis disease. Overall study outcomes, separate from this receptor: Compared with mice, TCR sequences shared between patients were less clear, possibly partly because of HLA diversity across the patient population. Tofacitinib significantly lowered scalp clonality and the number of expanded CD8+ clones among the top 100 scalp clones. Because the treated cohort was small and had only one nonresponder, larger studies are needed to examine links between baseline CD8+ expansion and response. During tofacitinib treatment, many expanded lesional clones stuck around in both scalp and blood, and this persistence may partly explain why relapse happens after treatment is stopped. Compared with normal scalp, lesional scalp had higher clonality and more expanded CD8+ clones, particularly in alopecia totalis/universalis, a pattern that suggests antigenic drive. Scalp TCR repertoire analysis is complicated because resident alphabeta T cells in normal human skin are also sequenced, whereas mouse skin is dominated by gammadelta T cells.

Library construction relied on the immunoSEQ multiplex PCR assay. RNA was extracted from all samples and reverse transcribed into cDNA, which served as template for TCR sequencing. First-strand cDNA was synthesized using SuperScript III with a 2:1 mix of oligo-dT and random hexamers. Amplification bias was assessed with a synthetic immune receptor repertoire, and residual bias was removed computationally. Per the original workflow: Raw reads were preprocessed to remove errors, and CDR3 was defined by IMGT conventions from the conserved cysteine to phenylalanine. Clonality was computed as 1 minus the Shannon entropy, with the entropy normalized by log2 of the number of productive unique TCRs. CD4 or CD8 identity of scalp clones was inferred by cross-referencing scalp TCRbeta sequences with sorted blood CD4 and CD8 repertoires. TCRdb obtained this table from immuneACCESS and retained in-frame rearrangements with V and J assigned. These tables miss some clones; where compared with another copy, unresolved V genes account for less than half of the shortfall, and the remainder is unexplained. V and J calls plus clone size are reproduced from that table; the DNA served to infer D and trimming. Here the sample has roughly 200,000 clones; around three fifths occur a single time. 10% to 15% of the sample is held by the ten biggest clonotypes.

The time point label here, explained by the study, means: roughly 26 weeks on oral tofacitinib. The sample's treatment or condition, from its label and the paper: oral pan-JAK inhibitor, 5-10 mg twice daily. Peripheral blood and lesional scalp punch biopsies were obtained from patients with alopecia areata. After PBMCs were isolated by density centrifugation and stained for CD3, CD4 and CD8, a FACSAria was used to sort CD4+ and CD8+ T cells. Here the chain combines TRBV7-6 and TRBJ2-1; a stretch of 10 junction bases matches TRBD1. This TCR derives from a human donor with alopecia areata. The sequencing used CD8+ T cells sorted from blood, collected at week 24, from a patient treated with tofacitinib. The DNA reads TGTGCCAGCAGCTTAGTCTATGCGGGACAGGGGTACGATGAGCAGTTCTTC. This yields the protein CASSLVYAGQGYDEQFF.